A selection of T cell receptor beta chains follows, all from one sample in a study of blood T cell repertoires in COVID-19. Sequencing was performed with immunoSEQ multiplex PCR; in TCRdb, only in-frame clones are kept and a portion is missing. The data contain a few hundred thousand clones, about 79% of them singletons. Material: peripheral blood. These receptor sequences come from a man older than 75 with acute or convalescent COVID-19. Each CDR3 is given with its conserved first and last residue. D genes are given only for firm matches. Expanded clones get a size class; other rows say once, few or many, or leave the size out.

abundance: -; v_gene: TRBV20-1; j_gene: TRBJ1-2; d_gene: TRBD1; CDR3aa: CSASRGQVPLGGYTF; CDR3nt: TGCAGTGCTAGTCGGGGACAGGTGCCTTTGGGTGGCTACACCTTC
abundance: -; v_gene: TRBV12-3/TRBV12-4; j_gene: TRBJ2-1; d_gene: -; CDR3aa: CASSGTVYNEQFF; CDR3nt: TGTGCCAGCAGTGGGACTGTCTACAATGAGCAGTTCTTC
abundance: once; v_gene: TRBV2; j_gene: TRBJ1-5; d_gene: -; CDR3aa: CASRRSNQPQHF; CDR3nt: TGTGCCAGCAGACGGTCCAATCAGCCCCAGCATTTT
abundance: few; v_gene: TRBV27; j_gene: TRBJ1-1; d_gene: TRBD1; CDR3aa: CASSLDLGGRITEAFF; CDR3nt: TGTGCCAGCAGTCTTGACCTAGGGGGCAGGATCACTGAAGCTTTCTTT
abundance: -; v_gene: TRBV2; j_gene: TRBJ2-1; d_gene: TRBD2; CDR3aa: CASKTSGRIEQFF; CDR3nt: TGTGCCAGCAAGACTAGCGGGAGGATTGAGCAGTTCTTC
abundance: -; v_gene: TRBV15; j_gene: TRBJ2-1; d_gene: -; CDR3aa: CATSRDLGSDEQFF; CDR3nt: TGTGCCACCAGCAGAGATTTGGGGAGCGATGAGCAGTTCTTC
abundance: -; v_gene: TRBV19; j_gene: TRBJ1-4; d_gene: -; CDR3aa: CASSTNREGTNEKLFF; CDR3nt: TGTGCCAGTAGTACGAACAGGGAAGGGACTAATGAAAAACTGTTTTTT
abundance: -; v_gene: TRBV1; j_gene: TRBJ2-7; d_gene: -; CDR3aa: CTSSLGGGDVYEQYF; CDR3nt: TGCACCAGCAGCCTCGGAGGGGGGGACGTCTACGAGCAGTACTTC
abundance: once; v_gene: TRBV6-5; j_gene: TRBJ2-1; d_gene: TRBD1; CDR3aa: CASRTSGQGAGEQFF; CDR3nt: TGTGCCAGCAGGACGTCGGGACAGGGGGCAGGTGAGCAGTTCTTC
abundance: -; v_gene: TRBV7-8; j_gene: TRBJ2-5; d_gene: TRBD2; CDR3aa: CASSLRSGGPQETQYF; CDR3nt: TGTGCCAGCAGCTTACGGTCGGGAGGGCCCCAAGAGACCCAGTACTTC
abundance: -; v_gene: TRBV3-1/TRBV3-2; j_gene: TRBJ2-1; d_gene: TRBD2; CDR3aa: CASSLSGGAMLNEQFF; CDR3nt: TGTGCCAGCAGCCTAAGCGGGGGGGCCATGTTGAATGAGCAGTTCTTC
abundance: -; v_gene: TRBV5-6; j_gene: TRBJ2-1; d_gene: TRBD1; CDR3aa: CASSITGTAAYNEQFF; CDR3nt: TGTGCCAGCAGCATTACCGGGACAGCGGCTTACAATGAGCAGTTCTTC
abundance: -; v_gene: TRBV6-5; j_gene: TRBJ1-5; d_gene: -; CDR3aa: CASRTQGINQPQHF; CDR3nt: TGTGCCAGCAGGACACAGGGAATCAATCAGCCCCAGCATTTT
abundance: once; v_gene: TRBV7-2; j_gene: TRBJ2-2; d_gene: -; CDR3aa: CASSLEAGLNTGELFF; CDR3nt: TGTGCCAGCAGCTTAGAGGCAGGGCTGAACACCGGGGAGCTGTTTTTT
abundance: -; v_gene: TRBV7-9; j_gene: TRBJ2-2; d_gene: TRBD1; CDR3aa: CASSPRTGSTGELFF; CDR3nt: TGTGCCAGCAGCCCTCGGACAGGGAGCACCGGGGAGCTGTTTTTT
abundance: -; v_gene: TRBV30; j_gene: TRBJ1-6; d_gene: TRBD1; CDR3aa: CAWSEGALGSPLHF; CDR3nt: TGTGCCTGGAGTGAGGGGGCTTTGGGTTCACCCCTCCACTTT
abundance: -; v_gene: TRBV27; j_gene: TRBJ2-7; d_gene: TRBD1; CDR3aa: CASSSIGQGANF; CDR3nt: TGTGCCAGCAGTTCAATTGGACAGGGGGCTAATTTC
abundance: -; v_gene: TRBV19; j_gene: TRBJ1-2; d_gene: TRBD1; CDR3aa: CASRWPGQGIRNGYTF; CDR3nt: TGTGCCAGTAGATGGCCGGGACAGGGGATTCGGAATGGCTACACCTTC
abundance: -; v_gene: TRBV27; j_gene: TRBJ2-3; d_gene: -; CDR3aa: CASSLAGAHTDTQYF; CDR3nt: TGTGCCAGCAGTTTAGCAGGCGCCCACACAGATACGCAGTATTTT
abundance: -; v_gene: TRBV19; j_gene: TRBJ2-3; d_gene: TRBD2; CDR3aa: CAIDSGRPTDTQYF; CDR3nt: TGTGCCATTGACAGCGGGAGGCCCACAGATACGCAGTATTTT
abundance: -; v_gene: TRBV5-1; j_gene: TRBJ1-3; d_gene: -; CDR3aa: CASSLGGMTAGNTIYF; CDR3nt: TGCGCCAGCAGCTTGGGAGGTATGACAGCTGGAAACACCATATATTTT
abundance: -; v_gene: TRBV24-1; j_gene: TRBJ2-7; d_gene: TRBD1; CDR3aa: CATSDSGQGPRYEQYF; CDR3nt: TGTGCCACCAGTGATTCGGGACAGGGACCCCGGTACGAGCAGTACTTC
abundance: -; v_gene: TRBV7-9; j_gene: TRBJ1-3; d_gene: -; CDR3aa: CASSFGVRAGNTIYF; CDR3nt: TGTGCCAGCAGCTTCGGGGTGCGGGCTGGAAACACCATATATTTT
abundance: once; v_gene: TRBV7-9; j_gene: TRBJ1-2; d_gene: -; CDR3aa: CASSPGGYYGYTF; CDR3nt: TGTGCCAGCAGCCCGGGAGGGTACTATGGCTACACCTTC
abundance: -; v_gene: TRBV4-1; j_gene: TRBJ1-2; d_gene: -; CDR3aa: CASSQTGSFNYGYTF; CDR3nt: TGCGCCAGCAGCCAAACAGGGTCCTTTAACTATGGCTACACCTTC
abundance: few; v_gene: TRBV25-1; j_gene: TRBJ2-6; d_gene: -; CDR3aa: CASSGGAGANVLTF; CDR3nt: TGTGCCAGCAGTGGGGGAGCTGGGGCCAACGTCCTGACTTTC
abundance: -; v_gene: TRBV28; j_gene: TRBJ1-4; d_gene: TRBD1; CDR3aa: CASRPAGTGNEKLFF; CDR3nt: TGTGCCAGCAGACCTGCCGGGACAGGGAACGAAAAACTGTTTTTT
abundance: -; v_gene: TRBV18; j_gene: TRBJ2-7; d_gene: -; CDR3aa: CASSPGRGYEQYF; CDR3nt: TGTGCCAGCTCACCAGGCAGGGGCTACGAGCAGTACTTC
abundance: once; v_gene: TRBV2; j_gene: TRBJ2-1; d_gene: TRBD2; CDR3aa: CASKLETSGSYEQFF; CDR3nt: TGTGCCAGCAAGTTGGAAACTAGCGGGAGCTATGAGCAGTTCTTC
abundance: -; v_gene: TRBV20-1; j_gene: TRBJ2-1; d_gene: TRBD1; CDR3aa: CSVQGANEQFF; CDR3nt: TGCAGCGTACAGGGGGCTAATGAGCAGTTCTTC
abundance: -; v_gene: TRBV7-2; j_gene: TRBJ1-4; d_gene: TRBD1; CDR3aa: CASSLAARGTGYEKLFF; CDR3nt: TGTGCCAGCAGCTTAGCGGCAAGGGGGACAGGGTATGAAAAACTGTTTTTT
abundance: once; v_gene: TRBV4-1; j_gene: TRBJ2-5; d_gene: TRBD1; CDR3aa: CASSQTGGLETQYF; CDR3nt: TGCGCCAGCAGCCAGACAGGGGGCCTAGAGACCCAGTACTTC
abundance: -; v_gene: TRBV3-1/TRBV3-2; j_gene: TRBJ2-3; d_gene: TRBD2; CDR3aa: CASSPSGRVTDTQYF; CDR3nt: TGTGCCAGCAGCCCTAGCGGGAGGGTCACAGATACGCAGTATTTT
abundance: once; v_gene: TRBV28; j_gene: TRBJ2-2; d_gene: -; CDR3aa: CASRAGTPNTGELFF; CDR3nt: TGTGCCAGCAGAGCCGGGACTCCGAACACCGGGGAGCTGTTTTTT
abundance: -; v_gene: TRBV6-1; j_gene: TRBJ1-5; d_gene: -; CDR3aa: CASSEARGPGQPQHF; CDR3nt: TGTGCCAGCAGTGAAGCGCGAGGCCCCGGTCAGCCCCAGCATTTT
abundance: -; v_gene: TRBV6-4; j_gene: TRBJ1-5; d_gene: -; CDR3aa: CASSDSIGGQPQHF; CDR3nt: TGTGCCAGCAGTGACTCAATAGGGGGTCAGCCCCAGCATTTT
abundance: -; v_gene: TRBV19; j_gene: TRBJ1-6; d_gene: TRBD1; CDR3aa: CASSLRTGHSPLHF; CDR3nt: TGTGCCAGTAGTCTAAGGACAGGGCACTCACCCCTCCACTTT
abundance: -; v_gene: TRBV19; j_gene: TRBJ1-1; d_gene: -; CDR3aa: CASSARKLLNTEAFF; CDR3nt: TGTGCCAGTAGTGCGCGGAAACTCCTGAACACTGAAGCTTTCTTT
abundance: once; v_gene: TRBV24-1; j_gene: TRBJ2-1; d_gene: TRBD2; CDR3aa: CATSGPGTSGRAPNEQFF; CDR3nt: TGTGCCACCAGTGGCCCCGGGACTAGCGGGAGGGCCCCCAATGAGCAGTTCTTC
abundance: -; v_gene: TRBV5-8; j_gene: TRBJ1-1; d_gene: -; CDR3aa: CASSLRPLGQNTEAFF; CDR3nt: TGTGCCAGCAGCCTGAGGCCCCTCGGACAGAACACTGAAGCTTTCTTT
abundance: -; v_gene: TRBV28; j_gene: TRBJ1-2; d_gene: -; CDR3aa: CASSRPDKHGYTF; CDR3nt: TGTGCCAGCAGTAGGCCGGACAAACATGGCTACACCTTC
abundance: few; v_gene: TRBV12-5; j_gene: TRBJ2-5; d_gene: TRBD1; CDR3aa: CASGTGGLGETQYF; CDR3nt: TGTGCTAGTGGAACAGGGGGTCTCGGAGAGACCCAGTACTTC
abundance: -; v_gene: TRBV27; j_gene: TRBJ2-7; d_gene: TRBD1; CDR3aa: CAGGTGSYEQYF; CDR3nt: TGTGCCGGGGGGACAGGCTCCTACGAGCAGTACTTC
abundance: -; v_gene: TRBV12-5; j_gene: TRBJ2-7; d_gene: -; CDR3aa: CASGLVTPLCLGCYEQYF; CDR3nt: TGTGCTAGTGGTTTGGTAACCCCTTTGTGCTTGGGCTGTTACGAGCAGTACTTC
abundance: -; v_gene: TRBV2; j_gene: TRBJ2-7; d_gene: -; CDR3aa: CASTPSGVREQYF; CDR3nt: TGTGCCAGCACCCCCTCGGGGGTCCGCGAGCAGTACTTC
abundance: -; v_gene: TRBV11-3; j_gene: TRBJ2-1; d_gene: TRBD2; CDR3aa: CASSLGGTSLNEQFF; CDR3nt: TGTGCCAGCAGCTTAGGCGGGACTAGTCTCAATGAGCAGTTCTTC
abundance: -; v_gene: TRBV27; j_gene: TRBJ2-7; d_gene: -; CDR3aa: CASSLSTGLGEQYF; CDR3nt: TGTGCCAGCAGTCTATCAACAGGTCTCGGCGAGCAGTACTTC